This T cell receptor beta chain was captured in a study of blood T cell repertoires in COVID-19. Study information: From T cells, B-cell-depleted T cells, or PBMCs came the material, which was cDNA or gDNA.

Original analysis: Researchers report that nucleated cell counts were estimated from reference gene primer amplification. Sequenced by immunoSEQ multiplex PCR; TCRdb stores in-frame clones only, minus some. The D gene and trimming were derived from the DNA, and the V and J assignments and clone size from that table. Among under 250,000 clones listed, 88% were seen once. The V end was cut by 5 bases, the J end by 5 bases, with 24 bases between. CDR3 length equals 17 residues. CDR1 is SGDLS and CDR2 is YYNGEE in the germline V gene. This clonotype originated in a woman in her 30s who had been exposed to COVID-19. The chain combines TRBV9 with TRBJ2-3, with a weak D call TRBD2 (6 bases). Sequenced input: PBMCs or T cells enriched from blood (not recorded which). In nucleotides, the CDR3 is TGTGCCAGCAGTCCAGCCCTCGGGACTTTAACTAGAGATACGCAGTATTTT. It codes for CASSPALGTLTRDTQYF.